These T cell receptor beta chains were read from a single sample in a study of blood T cell repertoires in COVID-19. This table comes from immunoSEQ multiplex PCR, and its TCRdb copy is limited to in-frame clones, with some not included. This sample carries hundreds of thousands of clones, over 80% of them seen once, and the ten largest clones take 9.5% to 13%. The sample comprised peripheral blood. The receptor set was obtained from a woman in her 70s with COVID-19, enrolled during active disease. Both conserved end residues are part of each CDR3. A D gene is named only where the DNA matches it firmly. Not all rows give a size; the values are once, few, many and, for expanded clones, a class.

CDR3aa: CASNGPGLQFF
CDR3nt: TGTGCCAGCAACGGACCGGGACTGCAGTTCTTC
j_gene: TRBJ2-1
d_gene: .
abundance: .
v_gene: TRBV2

CDR3aa: CAWSVDRGRAETQYF
CDR3nt: TGTGCCTGGAGTGTGGACAGGGGGCGCGCGGAGACCCAGTACTTC
j_gene: TRBJ2-5
d_gene: TRBD1
abundance: .
v_gene: TRBV30

CDR3aa: CASSPSQAQGNSPLHF
CDR3nt: TGTGCCAGCTCACCGTCCCAGGCGCAGGGAAATTCACCCCTCCACTTT
j_gene: TRBJ1-6
d_gene: .
abundance: .
v_gene: TRBV18

CDR3aa: CASSGTLFTDTQYF
CDR3nt: TGTGCCAGCAGTGGGACACTTTTCACAGATACGCAGTATTTT
j_gene: TRBJ2-3
d_gene: .
abundance: .
v_gene: TRBV2

CDR3aa: CASRKGLAGVDGDTQYF
CDR3nt: TGTGCCAGCAGGAAGGGGCTAGCGGGAGTTGATGGAGATACGCAGTATTTT
j_gene: TRBJ2-3
d_gene: TRBD2
abundance: few
v_gene: TRBV3-1/TRBV3-2

CDR3aa: CASSISRAASTEAFF
CDR3nt: TGTGCCAGTAGTATTTCCAGGGCCGCGAGCACTGAAGCTTTCTTT
j_gene: TRBJ1-1
d_gene: .
abundance: .
v_gene: TRBV19

CDR3aa: CASSHLSGQGNYEQYF
CDR3nt: TGTGCCAGTAGTCACCTTTCCGGACAGGGAAACTACGAGCAGTACTTC
j_gene: TRBJ2-7
d_gene: TRBD1
abundance: .
v_gene: TRBV19

CDR3aa: CASRVDRNTEAFF
CDR3nt: TGTGCCAGTAGAGTCGACAGGAACACTGAAGCTTTCTTT
j_gene: TRBJ1-1
d_gene: .
abundance: once
v_gene: TRBV19

CDR3aa: CASSLSTQTGDTQYF
CDR3nt: TGCGCCAGCAGCTTATCAACCCAAACCGGAGATACGCAGTATTTT
j_gene: TRBJ2-3
d_gene: .
abundance: .
v_gene: TRBV5-1

CDR3aa: CASSPTTGNTIYF
CDR3nt: TGTGCCAGCAGCCCAACAACTGGAAACACCATATATTTT
j_gene: TRBJ1-3
d_gene: .
abundance: .
v_gene: TRBV11-2

CDR3aa: CASSPPGGALGSPLHF
CDR3nt: TGTGCCAGCAGCCCCCCAGGGGGCGCATTGGGATCACCCCTCCACTTT
j_gene: TRBJ1-6
d_gene: TRBD1
abundance: once
v_gene: TRBV7-2

CDR3aa: CAWSVRGAGYSYEQYF
CDR3nt: TGTGCCTGGAGTGTACGGGGAGCGGGGTACTCCTACGAGCAGTACTTC
j_gene: TRBJ2-7
d_gene: TRBD2
abundance: .
v_gene: TRBV30

CDR3aa: CAWSASGRGAKNIQYF
CDR3nt: TGTGCCTGGAGTGCTAGCGGGAGAGGGGCCAAAAACATTCAGTACTTC
j_gene: TRBJ2-4
d_gene: TRBD2
abundance: .
v_gene: TRBV30

CDR3aa: CATSRETGSNEKLFF
CDR3nt: TGTGCCACCAGCAGGGAGACAGGATCAAATGAAAAACTGTTTTTT
j_gene: TRBJ1-4
d_gene: .
abundance: .
v_gene: TRBV15

CDR3aa: CASSPDTSSYEQYF
CDR3nt: TGTGCCAGCAGTCCGGACACCAGCTCCTACGAGCAGTACTTC
j_gene: TRBJ2-7
d_gene: .
abundance: .
v_gene: TRBV6-4

CDR3aa: CASSLVDQETQYF
CDR3nt: TGTGCCAGCAGCTTAGTCGACCAAGAGACCCAGTACTTC
j_gene: TRBJ2-5
d_gene: .
abundance: .
v_gene: TRBV7-2

CDR3aa: CASSKARDSGNTIYF
CDR3nt: TGTGCCAGCAGCAAAGCCCGGGACTCTGGAAACACCATATATTTT
j_gene: TRBJ1-3
d_gene: .
abundance: .
v_gene: TRBV21-1

CDR3aa: CAWSGSGHPGNTIYF
CDR3nt: TGTGCCTGGAGTGGTTCTGGACACCCGGGAAACACCATATATTTT
j_gene: TRBJ1-3
d_gene: .
abundance: .
v_gene: TRBV30

CDR3aa: CAISESGGDQPQHF
CDR3nt: TGTGCCATCAGTGAGTCGGGGGGAGATCAGCCCCAGCATTTT
j_gene: TRBJ1-5
d_gene: .
abundance: .
v_gene: TRBV10-3

CDR3aa: CASSPRDSNSYEQYF
CDR3nt: TGTGCCAGCAGCCCCCGGGACTCCAACTCCTACGAGCAGTACTTC
j_gene: TRBJ2-7
d_gene: .
abundance: .
v_gene: TRBV9

CDR3aa: CASSRQGFITGELFF
CDR3nt: TGTGCCAGCAGTCGACAGGGTTTTATCACCGGGGAGCTGTTTTTT
j_gene: TRBJ2-2
d_gene: TRBD1
abundance: .
v_gene: TRBV6-5

CDR3aa: CASSTSGGLYEQFF
CDR3nt: TGTGCCAGCAGTACTAGCGGGGGCCTATATGAGCAGTTCTTC
j_gene: TRBJ2-1
d_gene: TRBD2
abundance: .
v_gene: TRBV6-5

CDR3aa: CASSQGSGGARNNEQFF
CDR3nt: TGTGCCAGCAGCCAAGGATCGGGGGGTGCGAGGAACAATGAGCAGTTCTTC
j_gene: TRBJ2-1
d_gene: TRBD2
abundance: .
v_gene: TRBV4-2

CDR3aa: CASSPSNSPLHF
CDR3nt: TGTGCCAGCAGTCCCAGTAATTCACCCCTCCACTTT
j_gene: TRBJ1-6
d_gene: .
abundance: .
v_gene: TRBV2

CDR3aa: CASSRDRVAYNEQFF
CDR3nt: TGTGCCAGCAGCCGAGACAGGGTGGCCTACAATGAGCAGTTCTTC
j_gene: TRBJ2-1
d_gene: TRBD1
abundance: .
v_gene: TRBV3-1/TRBV3-2

CDR3aa: CASRTGGRGNQPQHF
CDR3nt: TGTGCCAGCAGGACAGGGGGCAGGGGCAATCAGCCCCAGCATTTT
j_gene: TRBJ1-5
d_gene: TRBD1
abundance: .
v_gene: TRBV27

CDR3aa: CASRPLEVGRNTIYF
CDR3nt: TGTGCCAGCAGGCCTTTGGAAGTCGGGAGGAACACCATATATTTT
j_gene: TRBJ1-3
d_gene: .
abundance: once
v_gene: TRBV6-5

CDR3aa: CASSVRQNYEQYF
CDR3nt: TGTGCCAGCAGTGTGAGACAGAACTACGAGCAGTACTTC
j_gene: TRBJ2-7
d_gene: .
abundance: few
v_gene: TRBV27

CDR3aa: CASSLGQGSSYNSPLHF
CDR3nt: TGTGCCAGCAGTCTCGGGCAGGGGAGCTCCTATAATTCACCCCTCCACTTT
j_gene: TRBJ1-6
d_gene: .
abundance: .
v_gene: TRBV2

CDR3aa: CASSTRGQGGFLFF
CDR3nt: TGTGCCAGCAGCACCCGAGGACAGGGTGGGTTCCTGTTTTTT
j_gene: TRBJ2-2
d_gene: TRBD1
abundance: .
v_gene: TRBV3-1/TRBV3-2

CDR3aa: CASSLVAGIDEQYF
CDR3nt: TGCGCCAGCAGCTTGGTAGCGGGAATAGACGAGCAGTACTTC
j_gene: TRBJ2-7
d_gene: TRBD2
abundance: .
v_gene: TRBV5-1

CDR3aa: CASSRDPQETQYF
CDR3nt: TGTGCCAGCAGCCGGGATCCTCAAGAGACCCAGTACTTC
j_gene: TRBJ2-5
d_gene: .
abundance: .
v_gene: TRBV7-3

CDR3aa: CASSQGLEGTDTQYF
CDR3nt: TGCGCCAGCAGCCAGGGACTAGAAGGCACAGATACGCAGTATTTT
j_gene: TRBJ2-3
d_gene: TRBD2
abundance: .
v_gene: TRBV5-1

CDR3aa: CASSLDSSGSYEQYF
CDR3nt: TGTGCCAGCAGCTTAGATTCTAGCGGGAGCTACGAGCAGTACTTC
j_gene: TRBJ2-7
d_gene: TRBD2
abundance: .
v_gene: TRBV7-2

CDR3aa: CASSHGSSGGTEAFF
CDR3nt: TGTGCCAGCAGCCACGGGTCCTCGGGAGGCACTGAAGCTTTCTTT
j_gene: TRBJ1-1
d_gene: .
abundance: .
v_gene: TRBV11-1

CDR3aa: CASSTASGYGYNEQFF
CDR3nt: TGCGCCAGCAGCACCGCTAGCGGGTACGGCTACAATGAGCAGTTCTTC
j_gene: TRBJ2-1
d_gene: TRBD2
abundance: .
v_gene: TRBV5-1

CDR3aa: CASSSGQGGSPLHF
CDR3nt: TGCGCCAGCAGCTCCGGACAGGGGGGTTCACCCCTCCACTTT
j_gene: TRBJ1-6
d_gene: TRBD1
abundance: .
v_gene: TRBV5-1

CDR3aa: CASSPGSYEQYF
CDR3nt: TGTGCCAGCAGTCCGGGCTCCTACGAGCAGTACTTC
j_gene: TRBJ2-7
d_gene: .
abundance: .
v_gene: TRBV6-5

CDR3aa: CASKTGGDRMKEQFF
CDR3nt: TGTGCCAGTAAAACGGGCGGGGACAGAATGAAAGAGCAGTTCTTC
j_gene: TRBJ2-1
d_gene: .
abundance: once
v_gene: TRBV19

CDR3aa: CASSPPGRPNYGYTF
CDR3nt: TGTGCCAGCAGTCCCCCAGGCAGGCCAAACTATGGCTACACCTTC
j_gene: TRBJ1-2
d_gene: .
abundance: .
v_gene: TRBV28

CDR3aa: CASSFYGDTQYF
CDR3nt: TGTGCCAGCAGCTTTTACGGGGATACGCAGTATTTT
j_gene: TRBJ2-3
d_gene: .
abundance: .
v_gene: TRBV7-3

CDR3aa: CASSLGGTGSLEQYF
CDR3nt: TGCGCCAGCAGCTTGGGGGGGACAGGGTCTCTCGAGCAGTACTTC
j_gene: TRBJ2-7
d_gene: TRBD1
abundance: .
v_gene: TRBV5-1

CDR3aa: CATSRAGRGQETQYF
CDR3nt: TGTGCCACCAGTCGGGCCGGGAGGGGCCAAGAGACCCAGTACTTC
j_gene: TRBJ2-5
d_gene: TRBD2
abundance: .
v_gene: TRBV24-1

CDR3aa: CASRLRDGGMLAQYF
CDR3nt: TGTGCCAGCAGGTTACGGGACGGGGGGATGTTGGCGCAGTATTTT
j_gene: TRBJ2-3
d_gene: TRBD2
abundance: .
v_gene: TRBV11-1

CDR3aa: CASSQLAGLLNTEAFF
CDR3nt: TGTGCCAGCAGCCAACTGGCGGGACTGTTGAACACTGAAGCTTTCTTT
j_gene: TRBJ1-1
d_gene: .
abundance: .
v_gene: TRBV14

CDR3aa: CSVTTNHGTEAFF
CDR3nt: TGCAGCGTTACGACAAATCATGGCACTGAAGCTTTCTTT
j_gene: TRBJ1-1
d_gene: .
abundance: once
v_gene: TRBV29-1

CDR3aa: CASSLRGRKETQYF
CDR3nt: TGCGCCAGCAGCTTGCGAGGGCGAAAAGAGACCCAGTACTTC
j_gene: TRBJ2-5
d_gene: .
abundance: .
v_gene: TRBV5-1

CDR3aa: CSVERTGGYGYTF
CDR3nt: TGCAGCGTGGAGCGGACAGGGGGCTATGGCTACACCTTC
j_gene: TRBJ1-2
d_gene: TRBD1
abundance: .
v_gene: TRBV29-1

CDR3aa: CAVQGNTEAFF
CDR3nt: TGTGCCGTTCAGGGGAACACTGAAGCTTTCTTT
j_gene: TRBJ1-1
d_gene: .
abundance: .
v_gene: TRBV10-3

CDR3aa: CASSRGSGLGTEAFF
CDR3nt: TGTGCCAGCAGCCGGGGGTCAGGGCTCGGCACTGAAGCTTTCTTT
j_gene: TRBJ1-1
d_gene: .
abundance: .
v_gene: TRBV5-4

CDR3aa: CASSPRGGTEKLFF
CDR3nt: TGTGCCAGTAGTCCCCGGGGGGGCACTGAAAAACTGTTTTTT
j_gene: TRBJ1-4
d_gene: .
abundance: once
v_gene: TRBV19

CDR3aa: CASSLDSNYGYTF
CDR3nt: TGCGCCAGCAGCTTGGACAGTAACTATGGCTACACCTTC
j_gene: TRBJ1-2
d_gene: .
abundance: once
v_gene: TRBV5-1

CDR3aa: CSGNRQRGYGYTF
CDR3nt: TGCAGCGGGAACCGACAGCGCGGTTATGGCTACACCTTC
j_gene: TRBJ1-2
d_gene: .
abundance: .
v_gene: TRBV29-1